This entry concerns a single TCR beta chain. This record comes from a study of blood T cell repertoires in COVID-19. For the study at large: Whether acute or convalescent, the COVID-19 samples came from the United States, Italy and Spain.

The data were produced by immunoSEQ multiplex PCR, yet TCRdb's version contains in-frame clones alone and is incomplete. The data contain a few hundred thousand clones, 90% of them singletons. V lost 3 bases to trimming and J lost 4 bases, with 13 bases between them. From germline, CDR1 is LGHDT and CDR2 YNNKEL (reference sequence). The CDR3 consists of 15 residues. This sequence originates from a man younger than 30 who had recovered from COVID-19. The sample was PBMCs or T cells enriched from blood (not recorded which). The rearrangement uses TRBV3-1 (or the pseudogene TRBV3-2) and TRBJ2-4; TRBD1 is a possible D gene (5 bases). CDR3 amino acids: CASSQRTGSKNIQYF. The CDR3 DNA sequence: TGTGCCAGCAGCCAGAGAACAGGATCAAAAAACATTCAGTACTTC.